The 17 T cell receptor beta chains listed next were all sequenced from one sample in a study of blood T cell repertoires in COVID-19. Method: immunoSEQ multiplex PCR; TCRdb's copy keeps in-frame clones and lacks some. This table holds roughly 220,000 clones, roughly 80% found once. Sequencing was done on a sample of peripheral blood. The receptors shown here come from an older woman with acute or convalescent COVID-19.

This clone was counted once. The rearrangement links TRBV3-1 (or the pseudogene TRBV3-2) to TRBJ1-2; tentatively, D is TRBD1 (5 bases). The CDR3 runs to 14 residues. V was clipped by 0 bases and J by 7 bases, with 12 bases between them. From germline, CDR1 is LGHDT and CDR2 YNNKEL (reference sequence). The CDR3 DNA sequence: TGTGCCAGCAGCCAAGATCATAAGGGGCCTGGCTACACCTTC. Translated, it gives CASSQDHKGPGYTF.

This clone occurred a few times. V gene TRBV5-6 combines with J gene TRBJ1-2; 8 bases line up with TRBD1. Germline V lookup: CDR1 SGHDT, CDR2 YYEEEE. Losses at the gene ends were 4 bases for V and 7 bases for J; bases not matched to a gene: 12. The CDR3 has 15 amino acids. The CDR3 is CASSPTGGSGSGYTF. In DNA, the CDR3 is TGTGCCAGCAGCCCAACAGGGGGTAGTGGGTCTGGCTACACCTTC. The full variable domain, rest sourced from reference TRBV5-6 and TRBJ1-2, is DAGVTQSPTHLIKTRGQQVTLRCSPKSGHDTVSWYQQALGQGPQFIFQYYEEEERQRGNFPDRFSGHQFPNYSSELNVNALLLGDSALYLCASSPTGGSGSGYTFGSGTRLTVV.

The CDR3 region is CASSFSSGNTIYF. The CDR3 bases are TGTGCCAGCAGTTTCAGCTCTGGAAACACCATATATTTT. The rearrangement uses TRBV12-3 or TRBV12-4 and TRBJ1-3; no firm D call. CDR3 length: 13 amino acids. V lost 3 bases, J lost 0 bases, and 3 bases lay in between.

V and J are TRBV30 and TRBJ1-3; D remains unclear. This CDR3 contains 14 residues. Germline lookup yields CDR1 GTSNPN and CDR2 SVGIG (reference sequence). Trimming shortened V by 3 bases and J by 1 base, and 10 bases separated the two germline ends. The CDR3 protein is CAWSPGFSGNTIYF. Here the CDR3 DNA reads TGTGCCTGGAGCCCGGGTTTTTCTGGAAACACCATATATTTT. Variable domain in full (rest from reference TRBV30 and TRBJ1-3): SQTIHQWPATLVQPVGSPLSLECTVEGTSNPNLYWYRQAAGRGLQLLFYSVGIGQISSEVPQNLSASRPQDRQFILSSKKLLLSDSGFYLCAWSPGFSGNTIYFGEGSWLTVV.

The J gene is TRBJ2-2, the V gene TRBV3-1 (or the pseudogene TRBV3-2), with TRBD2 matching 11 bases. J gave up 5 bases and V 4 bases, and 6 bases lay outside the gene matches. CDR1 is LGHDT, CDR2 YNNKEL, per germline (reference sequence). This CDR3 is 16 amino acids long. CDR3 bases: TGTGCCAGCAGCCCATTAGCGGGGGGGGCGACCGGGGAGCTGTTTTTT. Encoded protein: CASSPLAGGATGELFF.

The chain has TRBV5-6 and TRBJ2-5, with D hard to call. The CDR3 runs 13 residues. The germline gives CDR1 SGHDT, CDR2 YYEEEE. The ends were cut back, 1 base at V and 5 bases at J, with 9 bases in the middle. CDR3 sequence: CASSLFRSETQYF. The DNA of the CDR3 is TGTGCCAGCAGCTTGTTCAGGTCCGAGACCCAGTACTTC.

CDR3 DNA sequence: TGTGCCAGCAGCTTAGAGGGACTAGCTAATGAGCAGTACTTC. The encoded protein is CASSLEGLANEQYF. The chain has TRBV7-2 and TRBJ2-7; 9 nucleotides line up with TRBD2. The CDR3 extends over 14 amino acids. Trimming at V came to 1 base and at J to 7 bases, leaving 5 bases not matched to a gene. Germline lookup yields CDR1 SGHTA and CDR2 FQGNSA.

V and J are TRBV6-5 and TRBJ2-1, with unresolved D. Between the trimmed V and J ends, which lost 6 bases and 5 bases, there was a span of 11 bases. CDR3 length equals 13 residues. From germline, CDR1 is MNHEY and CDR2 SVGAGI. The CDR3 protein is CASSRGPDNEQFF. In DNA form, the CDR3 reads TGTGCCAGCAGCCGAGGCCCGGACAATGAGCAGTTCTTC.

The chain links TRBV12-3 or TRBV12-4 to TRBJ2-7; weak D call: TRBD2 (5 bases). The CDR3 extends over 13 amino acids. V was trimmed by 8 bases and J by 4 bases, leaving 15 bases between them. CDR3 residues: CASWAGIGYEQYF. CDR3 sequence (DNA): TGTGCCAGCTGGGCGGGCATAGGGTACGAGCAGTACTTC.

Comments on this clone: Other DNA sequences in the sample encode the same CDR3. This chain connects TRBV12-3 or TRBV12-4 to TRBJ1-1, with no clear D. Trimming pared 5 bases from V and 5 bases from J, leaving 6 bases between. The CDR3 consists of 11 residues. The CDR3 coding sequence is TGTGCCAGCAGTAGCGATACTGAAGCTTTCTTT. It encodes CASSSDTEAFF.

The V call is TRBV6-2 or TRBV6-3, the J call TRBJ1-2, with unresolved D. V shed 4 bases and J shed 8 bases, with 14 bases lying between them. Germline V CDR1 and CDR2: MNHEY, SVGEGT. This CDR3 has 13 residues. The CDR3 is CASSSVGEEGYTF. The DNA of the CDR3 is TGTGCCAGCAGTTCGGTGGGAGAGGAGGGCTACACCTTC.

The chain combines TRBV19 with TRBJ1-6; unclear D gene. Germline CDR1 reads LNHDA; CDR2 reads SQIVND (reference sequence). The CDR3 has 15 amino acids. V dropped 4 bases and J dropped 9 bases, with 16 bases sitting between them. Written as DNA, the CDR3 is TGTGCCAGTAGTACCCAGGTGGACTTGGGTTCACCCCTCCACTTT. Translating gives CASSTQVDLGSPLHF.

The chain recombines TRBV13 with TRBJ2-5, with D possibly TRBD1 on 6 matching bases. V was clipped by 2 bases and J by 11 bases, with 15 bases between them. The germline V gene encodes CDR1 PRHDT and CDR2 FYEKMQ (reference sequence). This CDR3 region has 13 residues. The CDR3 is CASSLLGTREQYF. CDR3 in DNA: TGTGCCAGCAGCTTATTAGGGACAAGGGAACAGTACTTC.

V usage is TRBV10-1 and J usage is TRBJ2-2; no reliable D call. CDR1 and CDR2 from the germline V gene are WNHNN and SYGVQD (reference sequence). CDR3 length: 14 residues. The germline V and J ends were trimmed by 10 bases and 4 bases, with 16 bases remaining between them. The CDR3: CATLRVRTTGELFF. CDR3 bases: TGCGCCACCCTTCGGGTCAGAACCACCGGGGAGCTGTTTTTT.

The chain has TRBV5-1 and TRBJ2-1; 11 bases align to TRBD2. This CDR3 has 19 amino acids. The ends lost 1 base at V and 2 bases at J; junction bases unmatched: 11. Germline loops: CDR1 SGHRS, CDR2 YFSETQ. CDR3 protein: CASSLLRPTSGTTYNEQFF. The CDR3 nucleotides read TGCGCCAGCAGCTTGCTTCGCCCGACTAGCGGGACAACCTACAATGAGCAGTTCTTC.

The V gene is TRBV18, the J gene TRBJ2-2; 7 bases match TRBD1. Unmatched junction bases numbered 3, after V lost 2 bases and J lost 3 bases. The germline CDR1 and CDR2 sequences are KGHSH and LQKENI. CDR3 length: 15 residues. CDR3 coding DNA: TGTGCCAGCTCACCAGGTCAGGGGGACACCGGGGAGCTGTTTTTT. Its protein product is CASSPGQGDTGELFF.

The V gene is TRBV30, the J gene TRBJ2-7; D call uncertain. The CDR3 totals 12 residues. The germline V and J ends were trimmed by 2 bases and 2 bases, with 7 bases remaining between them. CDR1 and CDR2 from the germline V gene are GTSNPN and SVGIG (reference sequence). The chain's CDR3 is CAWSNRAYEQYF. The DNA of the CDR3 is TGTGCCTGGAGTAACCGGGCCTACGAGCAGTACTTC.